This T cell receptor beta chain was captured in a study of cytomegalovirus exposure and HLA in healthy donors. CDR1 is SGHTA and CDR2 is FQGNSA in the germline V gene. The CDR3 runs 18 residues. With V trimmed by 5 bases and J by 1 base, 11 bases remained unmatched. The method was immunoSEQ multiplex PCR; TCRdb's version includes in-frame clones alone and lacks a portion of them. The top ten clones hold around 7.8% of a sample with 40,000 to 60,000 clones, 94% of them seen once. Sequenced input: PBMCs. The chain is built from TRBV7-2 and TRBJ2-5; 12 bases map to TRBD2. The receptor was derived from a young woman in good health and CMV-seropositive. The DNA of the CDR3 is TGTGCCAGCAGCATAAGACTAGCGGGAGACCGCGCCCAAGAGACCCAGTACTTC. This codes for CASSIRLAGDRAQETQYF. Complete variable domain (other parts from reference TRBV7-2 and TRBJ2-5): GAGVSQSPSNKVTEKGKDVELRCDPISGHTALYWYRQSLGQGLEFLIYFQGNSAPDKSGLPSDRFSAERTGGSVSTLTIQRTQQEDSAVYLCASSIRLAGDRAQETQYFGPGTRLLVL.